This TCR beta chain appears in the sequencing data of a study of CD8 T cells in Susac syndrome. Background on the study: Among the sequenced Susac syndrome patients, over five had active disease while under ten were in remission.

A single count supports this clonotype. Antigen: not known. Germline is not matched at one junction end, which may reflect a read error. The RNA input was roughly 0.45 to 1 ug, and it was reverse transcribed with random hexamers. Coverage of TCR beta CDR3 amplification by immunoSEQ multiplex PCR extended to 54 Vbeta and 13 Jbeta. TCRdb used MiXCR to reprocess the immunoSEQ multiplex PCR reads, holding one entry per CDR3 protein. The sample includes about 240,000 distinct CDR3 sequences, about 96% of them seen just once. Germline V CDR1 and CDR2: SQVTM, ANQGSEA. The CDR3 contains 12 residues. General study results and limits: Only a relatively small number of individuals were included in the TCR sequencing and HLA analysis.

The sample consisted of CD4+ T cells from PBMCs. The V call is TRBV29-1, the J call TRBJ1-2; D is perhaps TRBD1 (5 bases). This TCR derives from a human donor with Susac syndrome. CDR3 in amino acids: CSVGGPDSHHHF. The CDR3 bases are TGCAGCGTTGGCGGACCTGACAGTCATCATCACTTC.